A single sample is the source of the 10 T cell receptor beta chains below, sequenced in a study of T cell repertoires in cytomegalovirus infection. One entry per CDR3 protein results from TCRdb running MiXCR on the reads. The data show 250,000 to 300,000 distinct CDR3 sequences, about 25% seen once. Source material: PBMCs. The receptor set was obtained from a human donor in good health (CMV status not recorded). Some clones in this sample may be carry-over from other donors' samples.

V usage is TRBV27 and J usage is TRBJ2-6; D is unresolved. Germline V gives CDR1 MNHEY, CDR2 SMNVEV (reference sequence). This CDR3 is built from 15 residues. V lost 5 bases to trimming and J lost 2 bases, with 10 bases between them. CDR3 residues: CASSLTPAGANVLTF. The CDR3 bases are TGTGCCAGCAGTCTAACACCGGCTGGGGCCAACGTCCTGACTTTC.

The chain combines TRBV29-1 with TRBJ2-3; D is unclear. Germline-derived CDR1 and CDR2 are SQVTM and ANQGSEA. The V gene lost 3 bases and the J gene lost 2 bases, with 15 bases spanning the gap. The length of the CDR3 is 15 residues. Written as DNA, the CDR3 is TGCAGCGTTGACCTAGACCGAAGTCTCACAGATACGCAGTATTTT. Its translation is CSVDLDRSLTDTQYF.

Regarding this clonotype: A much larger clone sits a single nucleotide away, making a read error possible. Without the conserved terminal phenylalanine or tryptophan, this CDR3 likely stems from a read error. The V gene is TRBV28, the J gene TRBJ2-5; TRBD2 might be the D (5 bases). Germline assignment: CDR1 MDHEN and CDR2 SYDVKM. CDR3 length equals 12 residues. V was clipped by 7 bases and J by 5 bases, with 11 bases between them. CDR3 coding DNA: TGTGCCAGCACGGGGTATACTGAGACCCAGTACTGC. Its translation: CASTGYTETQYC.

This clonotype was recorded a few times. The chain couples TRBV29-1 to TRBJ1-5, with no clear D. Germline V gene data show CDR1 as SQVTM and CDR2 as ANQGSEA. The CDR3 covers 13 residues. V gave up 4 bases and J gave up 7 bases, with 14 bases separating them. The CDR3 reads CSVGASAGQPQHF. The DNA of the CDR3 is TGCAGCGTTGGTGCATCAGCGGGGCAGCCCCAGCATTTT. Full variable domain (outside the CDR3, taken from reference TRBV29-1 and TRBJ1-5): SAVISQKPSRDICQRGTSLTIQCQVDSQVTMMFWYRQQPGQSLTLIATANQGSEATYESGFVIDKFPISRPNLTFSTLTVSNMSPEDSSIYLCSVGASAGQPQHFGDGTRLSIL.

The table lists this clonotype with many counts. The chain employs TRBV7-6 and TRBJ2-6, with TRBD1 matching over 9 bases. This CDR3 contains 19 residues. The germline V gene has CDR1 SGHVS and CDR2 FNYEAQ. V dropped 1 base and J dropped 3; count of bases not matched to a gene: 10. CDR3 region: CASSLDFRDRVNGANVLTF. The CDR3 bases are TGTGCCAGCAGCTTAGACTTCAGGGACAGGGTAAATGGGGCCAACGTCCTGACTTTC. Looking up the rest from reference TRBV7-6 and TRBJ2-6 gives the full variable domain: GAGVSQSPRYKVTKRGQDVALRCDPISGHVSLYWYRQALGQGPEFLTYFNYEAQQDKSGLPNDRFSAERPEGSISTLTIQRTEQRDSAMYRCASSLDFRDRVNGANVLTFGAGSRLTVL.

This clonotype was picked up a small number of times. This chain uses TRBV2 with TRBJ1-2; D gene uncertain. The V gene's germline CDR1 is SNHLY and CDR2 FYNNEI. This CDR3 spans 15 amino acids. V lost 7 bases to trimming and J lost 3 bases, with 18 bases between them. The CDR3 protein is CASTLGAKWDYGYTF. CDR3 nucleotides: TGTGCCAGCACCCTGGGCGCCAAGTGGGACTATGGCTACACCTTC.

This clonotype was counted only a few times. This chain uses TRBV20-1 with TRBJ2-4; TRBD2 agrees at 11 bases. Trimming removed 5 bases from V and 0 bases from J; junction bases left unmatched: 3. The CDR3 consists of 15 residues. The germline gives CDR1 DFQATT, CDR2 SNEGSKA (reference sequence). For the CDR3, the DNA is TGCAGTGCTGCGACTAGCGGGAAAGCCAAAAACATTCAGTACTTC. Translated: CSAATSGKAKNIQYF.

This clonotype was observed a few times. V gene TRBV6-1 combines with J gene TRBJ2-1, with D maybe TRBD2 (5 bases). Between the trimmed V and J ends, which lost 5 bases and 1 base, there was a span of 18 bases. The CDR3 is made up of 17 amino acids. The germline CDR1 and CDR2 sequences are MNHNS and SASEGT. The CDR3 protein is CASSSGSNAVSYNEQFF. The CDR3 coding sequence is TGTGCCAGCAGTAGCGGATCAAACGCCGTGTCCTACAATGAGCAGTTCTTC.

The genes are TRBV7-2 and TRBJ2-5; possibly TRBD1 for D (6 bases). V lost 3 bases and J 5 bases, leaving 13 bases between the germline ends. The CDR3 runs 14 residues. Per the germline V gene, CDR1 is SGHTA and CDR2 is FQGNSA. The CDR3, as DNA: TGTGCCAGCAGCTTCAGGGCCCAGGGGGAGACCCAGTACTTC. This encodes CASSFRAQGETQYF.

J is TRBJ2-7 and V is TRBV20-1; 7 bases agree with TRBD1. The germline CDR1 and CDR2 sequences are DFQATT and SNEGSKA (reference sequence). The CDR3 totals 14 residues. The trim removed 4 bases at V and 0 bases at J, leaving 6 bases unmatched. The DNA of the CDR3 is TGCAGTGCTACCCCCGGGACAGTCTCCTACGAGCAGTACTTC. It encodes CSATPGTVSYEQYF.